A selection of T cell receptor beta chains follows, all from one sample in a study of CXCR3-negative and CXCR3-positive naive CD8 T cells. For each CDR3 protein, TCRdb gives one entry from its re-call of the 5' RACE reads, without DNA. The sample shows about 81,000 distinct CDR3 sequences, and roughly 1.5% sits with its ten largest clones. Sequenced input: naive CXCR3- CD8+ T cells from blood. Source of these receptors: a human donor in good health. Some clones in this sample may be carry-over from other donors' samples. Each CDR3 is given with its conserved first and last residue.

v_gene: TRBV7-3; j_gene: TRBJ2-1; CDR3aa: CASSPPGSNEQFF
v_gene: TRBV20-1; j_gene: TRBJ1-5; CDR3aa: CSAHSGFSNQPQHF
v_gene: TRBV6-2/TRBV6-3; j_gene: TRBJ2-2; CDR3aa: CASSVQDTGELFF
v_gene: TRBV12-3/TRBV12-4; j_gene: TRBJ2-5; CDR3aa: CASSHTGGSLETQYF
v_gene: TRBV4-3; j_gene: TRBJ1-6; CDR3aa: CASSQDRHKFNSPLHF
v_gene: TRBV25-1; j_gene: TRBJ2-2; CDR3aa: CASSEWGGRGTGELFF
v_gene: TRBV5-6; j_gene: TRBJ2-2; CDR3aa: CASSFGTLNTGELFF
v_gene: TRBV29-1; j_gene: TRBJ2-7; CDR3aa: CSAWGDYYEQYF
v_gene: TRBV10-3; j_gene: TRBJ2-7; CDR3aa: CAISEYGTYEQYF
v_gene: TRBV28; j_gene: TRBJ2-7; CDR3aa: CASSWGGTRPYEQYF
v_gene: TRBV12-3/TRBV12-4; j_gene: TRBJ1-1; CDR3aa: CASSRILQSTEAFF
v_gene: TRBV11-2; j_gene: TRBJ2-2; CDR3aa: CASSPRLDPGELFF
v_gene: TRBV7-2; j_gene: TRBJ2-7; CDR3aa: CASSLHAQWGYEQYF
v_gene: TRBV29-1; j_gene: TRBJ2-1; CDR3aa: CSVEQAGMYNEQFF
v_gene: TRBV30; j_gene: TRBJ1-2; CDR3aa: CAWGEGLNPYGYTF
v_gene: TRBV6-1; j_gene: TRBJ1-2; CDR3aa: CASSESDLVDGYTF
v_gene: TRBV6-6; j_gene: TRBJ2-1; CDR3aa: CASSVRGSADMRQFF
v_gene: TRBV5-1; j_gene: TRBJ1-1; CDR3aa: CASSMDRMNTEAFF
v_gene: TRBV11-2; j_gene: TRBJ1-1; CDR3aa: CASSSRNTEAFF
v_gene: TRBV7-3; j_gene: TRBJ2-1; CDR3aa: CASSLTVVETEQDPAINEQFF
v_gene: TRBV9; j_gene: TRBJ2-7; CDR3aa: CASSHAPDNYEQYF
v_gene: TRBV29-1; j_gene: TRBJ2-1; CDR3aa: CSVENRGQYNEQFF
v_gene: TRBV10-3; j_gene: TRBJ1-2; CDR3aa: CAILDRGSYGYTF
v_gene: TRBV7-3; j_gene: TRBJ2-5; CDR3aa: CASSWTGSQETQYF
v_gene: TRBV7-3; j_gene: TRBJ2-3; CDR3aa: CASSSRSRAGEGSSTDTQYF
v_gene: TRBV12-3/TRBV12-4; j_gene: TRBJ2-1; CDR3aa: CASSLEAQAGGFYNEQFF
v_gene: TRBV4-1; j_gene: TRBJ1-1; CDR3aa: CASSHVEGQNTEAFF
v_gene: TRBV2; j_gene: TRBJ2-1; CDR3aa: CASSGSGLAGHTYNEQFF